This paragraph reports one TCR beta chain. The entry originates in a study of blood T cell repertoires in COVID-19. In the study overall: COVID-19 samples, acute and convalescent, were from the United States, Italy and Spain.

Authors' data handling: Estimated nucleated cell counts came from reference gene primer amplification. This table comes from immunoSEQ multiplex PCR, and its TCRdb copy is limited to in-frame clones, with some not included. V and J calls and clone size are copied from that table; D and trimming were computed from the DNA. Here the sample spans 150,000 or so clones, around 84% being singletons. Germline lookup yields CDR1 LGHNA and CDR2 YSLEER. J gave up 3 bases and V 1 base, and 2 bases lay outside the gene matches. The CDR3 consists of 15 residues. This chain uses TRBV4-3 with TRBJ1-1; 10 bases line up with TRBD1. Sequencing used peripheral blood. The sequence was collected from a man in his fifties with active or convalescent COVID-19. This CDR3 reads CASSQGQGAYTEAFF. The DNA of the CDR3 is TGCGCCAGCAGCCAAGGACAGGGGGCCTACACTGAAGCTTTCTTT.